The entry below describes one TCR beta chain. What it binds is not known. The table came from immunoSEQ multiplex PCR; TCRdb's copy has only in-frame clones and leaves some out. The sample has fewer than 150,000 clones, 90% seen once. The data were obtained in a study of T cell responses to AZD1222 COVID-19 vaccine. Broader study findings: Per reports, nearly half of all spike-specific TCRs target regions that are unmutated in variants.

The CDR3 spans 20 residues. Germline-derived CDR1 and CDR2 are MNHNS and SASEGT. V dropped 3 bases and J dropped 0; count of bases not matched to a gene: 17. The chain uses TRBV6-1 and TRBJ1-3; 7 bases match TRBD1. The receptor's source is an adult in good health. The sequenced sample was peripheral blood, obtained on day 0 of AZD1222 vaccination. The CDR3 loop reads CASSERAWDSERVSGNTIYF. The CDR3 DNA sequence: TGTGCCAGCAGTGAGCGGGCTTGGGACAGCGAAAGGGTCTCTGGAAACACCATATATTTT.